This paragraph reports one TCR beta chain. Its target is not known. The entry originates in a study of cytomegalovirus exposure and HLA in healthy donors. Across the study: Findings of an earlier analysis included under 140 million unique TCR beta sequences from 170 million or so T cells. Falling in the Caucasian-associated ancestry cluster were 81% of about 400 genotyped donors.

This PCR relied on a set of 60 Vbeta primers and 13 Jbeta primers. Assay: immunoSEQ multiplex PCR; the TCRdb copy retains only in-frame clones and omits some. The data contain about 200,000 clones, more than 65% of them singletons. At sampling all donors were nominally healthy, likely with unrecorded immune exposures. Regarding the study as a whole: One variant, a missense change in DCLRE1C, was linked in a later analysis to TCR beta V- and J-gene trimming.

V was trimmed by 5 bases and J by 6 bases, leaving 18 bases between them. The CDR3 runs 15 residues. CDR1 SEHNR and CDR2 FQNEAQ come from the germline V gene (reference sequence). Sequencing input: PBMCs. This TCR was sampled from a man aged 50-60 years in good health and CMV-seronegative. The V call is TRBV7-9, the J call TRBJ2-3; D might be TRBD1 (6 bases). CDR3 in amino acids: CASSVSWTAIDTQYF. For the CDR3, the DNA is TGTGCCAGCAGCGTCTCCTGGACAGCCATTGATACGCAGTATTTT.